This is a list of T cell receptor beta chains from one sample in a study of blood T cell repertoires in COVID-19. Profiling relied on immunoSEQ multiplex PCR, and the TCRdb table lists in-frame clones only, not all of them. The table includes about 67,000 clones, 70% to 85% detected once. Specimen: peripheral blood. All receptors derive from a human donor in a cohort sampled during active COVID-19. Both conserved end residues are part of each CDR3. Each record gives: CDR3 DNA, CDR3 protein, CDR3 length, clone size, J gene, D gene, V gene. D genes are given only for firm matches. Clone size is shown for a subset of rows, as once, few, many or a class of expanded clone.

cdr3_nt: TGTGCCAGCAGCCCTAAAAACAGGGGGCTCTACACTGAAGCTTTCTTT; cdr3_aa: CASSPKNRGLYTEAFF; cdr3_length: 16; clone_size: NA; j_call: TRBJ1-1; d_call: TRBD1; v_call: TRBV5-4
cdr3_nt: TGTGCCAGCAGCTTGGAGGGGGCAAGCACCGGGGAGCTGTTTTTT; cdr3_aa: CASSLEGASTGELFF; cdr3_length: 15; clone_size: NA; j_call: TRBJ2-2; d_call: NA; v_call: TRBV11-3
cdr3_nt: TGCGCCAGCAGCCCCGGGACAGGGGTAAACAATGAGCAGTTCTTC; cdr3_aa: CASSPGTGVNNEQFF; cdr3_length: 15; clone_size: NA; j_call: TRBJ2-1; d_call: TRBD1; v_call: TRBV5-1
cdr3_nt: TGTGCCAGCAGCTTGGGACGGGTGGGTTCACCCCTCCACTTT; cdr3_aa: CASSLGRVGSPLHF; cdr3_length: 14; clone_size: NA; j_call: TRBJ1-6; d_call: NA; v_call: TRBV5-6
cdr3_nt: TGTGCCAGCAGCTTATACGGGGGAGAGCAGTTCTTC; cdr3_aa: CASSLYGGEQFF; cdr3_length: 12; clone_size: NA; j_call: TRBJ2-1; d_call: NA; v_call: TRBV7-2
cdr3_nt: TGTGCCAGCAGCGTAGGTAAACTGCCAGATACGCAGTATTTT; cdr3_aa: CASSVGKLPDTQYF; cdr3_length: 14; clone_size: NA; j_call: TRBJ2-3; d_call: NA; v_call: TRBV9
cdr3_nt: TGTGCCAGCAGTGGTAATGGGGGGGCTGGTGGCTACACCTTC; cdr3_aa: CASSGNGGAGGYTF; cdr3_length: 14; clone_size: NA; j_call: TRBJ1-2; d_call: NA; v_call: TRBV2
cdr3_nt: TGTGCCTGGAGTGTCCTAGGAAACAATGAGCAGTTCTTC; cdr3_aa: CAWSVLGNNEQFF; cdr3_length: 13; clone_size: NA; j_call: TRBJ2-1; d_call: NA; v_call: TRBV30
cdr3_nt: TGCGCCAGCAGCTTGGCCTGGCGGGGTCCTGAGCAGTTCTTC; cdr3_aa: CASSLAWRGPEQFF; cdr3_length: 14; clone_size: few; j_call: TRBJ2-1; d_call: NA; v_call: TRBV5-1
cdr3_nt: TGTGCCAGCAGTGTCAGTCATACCGGGGAGCTGTTTTTT; cdr3_aa: CASSVSHTGELFF; cdr3_length: 13; clone_size: NA; j_call: TRBJ2-2; d_call: NA; v_call: TRBV28
cdr3_nt: TGTGCCAGCAGCTTCCTGGGACAGAACACTGAAGCTTTCTTT; cdr3_aa: CASSFLGQNTEAFF; cdr3_length: 14; clone_size: NA; j_call: TRBJ1-1; d_call: NA; v_call: TRBV9
cdr3_nt: TGTGCCAGTTCGTGGGGGACTGGAGGGAAAGAGACCCAGTACTTC; cdr3_aa: CASSWGTGGKETQYF; cdr3_length: 15; clone_size: NA; j_call: TRBJ2-5; d_call: NA; v_call: TRBV7-2
cdr3_nt: TGTGCCAGCAGCTCCCAGGGGCAGGCTAATGAAAAACTGTTTTTT; cdr3_aa: CASSSQGQANEKLFF; cdr3_length: 15; clone_size: once; j_call: TRBJ1-4; d_call: NA; v_call: TRBV7-6
cdr3_nt: TGTGCCAGCAGTCTTGGGACAGGGGCCTACGAGCAGTACTTC; cdr3_aa: CASSLGTGAYEQYF; cdr3_length: 14; clone_size: NA; j_call: TRBJ2-7; d_call: TRBD1; v_call: TRBV7-8
cdr3_nt: TGTGCCAGCTCCACGCCGCGGGGAGGGAATTCACCCCTCCACTTT; cdr3_aa: CASSTPRGGNSPLHF; cdr3_length: 15; clone_size: NA; j_call: TRBJ1-6; d_call: NA; v_call: TRBV2
cdr3_nt: TGTGCCAGCAGCTCCTTTCAAAGCCAGTCAAACGGAGTGAACACTGAAGCTTTCTTT; cdr3_aa: CASSSFQSQSNGVNTEAFF; cdr3_length: 19; clone_size: once; j_call: TRBJ1-1; d_call: NA; v_call: TRBV21-1
cdr3_nt: TGTGCCAGCCGAGGGGGAGGGGGGAACACTGAAGCTTTCTTT; cdr3_aa: CASRGGGGNTEAFF; cdr3_length: 14; clone_size: NA; j_call: TRBJ1-1; d_call: NA; v_call: TRBV6-5
cdr3_nt: TGTGCCAGCAGTTATACGGGACAGGGGGCGACCCAGTACTTC; cdr3_aa: CASSYTGQGATQYF; cdr3_length: 14; clone_size: NA; j_call: TRBJ2-5; d_call: TRBD1; v_call: TRBV6-5
cdr3_nt: TGTGCCAGCAGCCAAGTATCCAGAGCGGGGCCCCGGGAGCTGTTTTTT; cdr3_aa: CASSQVSRAGPRELFF; cdr3_length: 16; clone_size: once; j_call: TRBJ2-2; d_call: TRBD2; v_call: TRBV3-1/TRBV3-2
cdr3_nt: TGCGCCAGCAGCCAAGATCGGGGGTGGGGCGATGAGCAGTTCTTC; cdr3_aa: CASSQDRGWGDEQFF; cdr3_length: 15; clone_size: NA; j_call: TRBJ2-1; d_call: NA; v_call: TRBV4-3
cdr3_nt: TGTGCCAGCAGCTTCCAGGGGGAGTCCTACGAGCAGTACTTC; cdr3_aa: CASSFQGESYEQYF; cdr3_length: 14; clone_size: NA; j_call: TRBJ2-7; d_call: TRBD1; v_call: TRBV5-4
cdr3_nt: TGTGCCAGCACCCCGGGACTATCCCATGGCTACACCTTC; cdr3_aa: CASTPGLSHGYTF; cdr3_length: 13; clone_size: NA; j_call: TRBJ1-2; d_call: NA; v_call: TRBV6-5
cdr3_nt: TGTGCCAGTAGTCGACAGGGGATTGAAAAACTGTTTTTT; cdr3_aa: CASSRQGIEKLFF; cdr3_length: 13; clone_size: NA; j_call: TRBJ1-4; d_call: TRBD1; v_call: TRBV19
cdr3_nt: TGTGCCAGCAGTCAAGCCCCGAGAGGGAACAATGAGCAGTTCTTC; cdr3_aa: CASSQAPRGNNEQFF; cdr3_length: 15; clone_size: NA; j_call: TRBJ2-1; d_call: NA; v_call: TRBV14
cdr3_nt: TGTGCCAGCAGCCAAGATAGGGGGACCCTAGAGACCCAGTACTTC; cdr3_aa: CASSQDRGTLETQYF; cdr3_length: 15; clone_size: NA; j_call: TRBJ2-5; d_call: NA; v_call: TRBV3-1/TRBV3-2
cdr3_nt: TGCGCCAGCAGCCCGGAAACAGGGGGCGCTTCCAACGAGCAGTACTTC; cdr3_aa: CASSPETGGASNEQYF; cdr3_length: 16; clone_size: NA; j_call: TRBJ2-7; d_call: TRBD1; v_call: TRBV5-1
cdr3_nt: TGTGCCATCAGGAAGGAGGTTCGGGGGGCGGGGCCCTTAGCCAAAAACATTCAGTACTTC; cdr3_aa: CAIRKEVRGAGPLAKNIQYF; cdr3_length: 20; clone_size: NA; j_call: TRBJ2-4; d_call: NA; v_call: TRBV10-3
cdr3_nt: TGTGCCAGCAGTGAGCGAGGGAACCTCTACAATGAGCAGTTCTTC; cdr3_aa: CASSERGNLYNEQFF; cdr3_length: 15; clone_size: NA; j_call: TRBJ2-1; d_call: NA; v_call: TRBV2
cdr3_nt: TGTGCCAGCAGTTACTCGAGGGGGAAGGCCAATCAGCCCCAGCATTTT; cdr3_aa: CASSYSRGKANQPQHF; cdr3_length: 16; clone_size: NA; j_call: TRBJ1-5; d_call: NA; v_call: TRBV6-2/TRBV6-3
cdr3_nt: TGTGCCAGCAGCTCTTGGGGACACAAGAGCTCCTACGAGCAGTACTTC; cdr3_aa: CASSSWGHKSSYEQYF; cdr3_length: 16; clone_size: NA; j_call: TRBJ2-7; d_call: NA; v_call: TRBV11-2
cdr3_nt: TGTGCCAGCAGCCCGGACCGGGAGGGCGCTGAAGCTTTCTTT; cdr3_aa: CASSPDREGAEAFF; cdr3_length: 14; clone_size: NA; j_call: TRBJ1-1; d_call: NA; v_call: TRBV9
cdr3_nt: TGTGCCAGGACCTGGACAGGGAGGGTGGGCAATCAGCCCCAGCATTTT; cdr3_aa: CARTWTGRVGNQPQHF; cdr3_length: 16; clone_size: NA; j_call: TRBJ1-5; d_call: NA; v_call: TRBV21-1
cdr3_nt: TGTGCCAGCAGCCTCCAACGACAGGGAAGTAGGGGCTACACCTTC; cdr3_aa: CASSLQRQGSRGYTF; cdr3_length: 15; clone_size: NA; j_call: TRBJ1-2; d_call: TRBD1; v_call: TRBV7-9
cdr3_nt: TGCGCCAGCAGCCCGGGGGGACAGGGTTATTCACCCCTCCACTTT; cdr3_aa: CASSPGGQGYSPLHF; cdr3_length: 15; clone_size: NA; j_call: TRBJ1-6; d_call: TRBD1; v_call: TRBV5-1
cdr3_nt: TGTGCCAGCAGCTTTGCCCGCGGACTAGCGGGGGGGGCGGGCACAGATACGCAGTATTTT; cdr3_aa: CASSFARGLAGGAGTDTQYF; cdr3_length: 20; clone_size: few; j_call: TRBJ2-3; d_call: TRBD2; v_call: TRBV11-3
cdr3_nt: TGTGCCAGCAGCTCCGGGACAGCCCCACTCGTTAATGAGCAGTTCTTC; cdr3_aa: CASSSGTAPLVNEQFF; cdr3_length: 16; clone_size: NA; j_call: TRBJ2-1; d_call: TRBD1; v_call: TRBV11-2
cdr3_nt: TGTGCCAGCAGCTTGGCCAGGACAGGGGGGGTCTACGAGCAGTACTTC; cdr3_aa: CASSLARTGGVYEQYF; cdr3_length: 16; clone_size: NA; j_call: TRBJ2-7; d_call: TRBD1; v_call: TRBV7-9
cdr3_nt: TGTGCCAGCAGCCAGAGGGACAGGGGGACTGAAGCTTTCTTT; cdr3_aa: CASSQRDRGTEAFF; cdr3_length: 14; clone_size: few; j_call: TRBJ1-1; d_call: TRBD1; v_call: TRBV3-1/TRBV3-2
cdr3_nt: TGTGCCAGTAGTATGTCTGGCGGTCCTCAGCCCCAGCATTTT; cdr3_aa: CASSMSGGPQPQHF; cdr3_length: 14; clone_size: NA; j_call: TRBJ1-5; d_call: NA; v_call: TRBV19
cdr3_nt: TGTGCCAGCAGTTGGGGGACAAACACCTACGAGCAGTACTTC; cdr3_aa: CASSWGTNTYEQYF; cdr3_length: 14; clone_size: once; j_call: TRBJ2-7; d_call: NA; v_call: TRBV27
cdr3_nt: TGTGCCAGCAGCTCGGGCACAGATACGCAGTATTTT; cdr3_aa: CASSSGTDTQYF; cdr3_length: 12; clone_size: NA; j_call: TRBJ2-3; d_call: NA; v_call: TRBV11-2
cdr3_nt: TGTGCCAGCAGTTTTACCCGGCCCAGGGGAAGTGGCTACACCTTC; cdr3_aa: CASSFTRPRGSGYTF; cdr3_length: 15; clone_size: NA; j_call: TRBJ1-2; d_call: NA; v_call: TRBV28
cdr3_nt: TGTGCCATCAGTGAGAGTCAGGGGAGGGGTGAGCAGTTCTTC; cdr3_aa: CAISESQGRGEQFF; cdr3_length: 14; clone_size: NA; j_call: TRBJ2-1; d_call: NA; v_call: TRBV10-3
cdr3_nt: TGTGCCTGGAGGGTGGCGGCTAGCGGCCCAAGGACCCAGTACTTC; cdr3_aa: CAWRVAASGPRTQYF; cdr3_length: 15; clone_size: few; j_call: TRBJ2-5; d_call: TRBD2; v_call: TRBV30
cdr3_nt: TGTGCCAGCAGCTTCAGCGGGGGGCATTACAATGAGCAGTTCTTC; cdr3_aa: CASSFSGGHYNEQFF; cdr3_length: 15; clone_size: NA; j_call: TRBJ2-1; d_call: TRBD2; v_call: TRBV11-2
cdr3_nt: TGTGCCAGCGCCCGGCTCCAGGGGGCTGGGGCCAACGTCCTGACTTTC; cdr3_aa: CASARLQGAGANVLTF; cdr3_length: 16; clone_size: NA; j_call: TRBJ2-6; d_call: TRBD1; v_call: TRBV19
cdr3_nt: TGTGCCAGCAGCTGGGGACTAGCGGGGGTCACAGATACGCAGTATTTT; cdr3_aa: CASSWGLAGVTDTQYF; cdr3_length: 16; clone_size: NA; j_call: TRBJ2-3; d_call: TRBD2; v_call: TRBV7-8
cdr3_nt: TGCGCCAGCAGCCCACGACCGGACGGAGGGCAAGAGACCCAGTACTTC; cdr3_aa: CASSPRPDGGQETQYF; cdr3_length: 16; clone_size: NA; j_call: TRBJ2-5; d_call: NA; v_call: TRBV5-1
cdr3_nt: TGCAGCGTTGAAGTAGAGCATAACTACGAGCAGTACTTC; cdr3_aa: CSVEVEHNYEQYF; cdr3_length: 13; clone_size: NA; j_call: TRBJ2-7; d_call: NA; v_call: TRBV29-1
cdr3_nt: TGCGCCAGCAGCCCAGCCGGGGGGGCGGGGGATACGCAGTATTTT; cdr3_aa: CASSPAGGAGDTQYF; cdr3_length: 15; clone_size: NA; j_call: TRBJ2-3; d_call: TRBD2; v_call: TRBV4-3
cdr3_nt: TGTGCCAGCTCACCACCGGGACAGGGGGAGACTGAGCAGTTCTTC; cdr3_aa: CASSPPGQGETEQFF; cdr3_length: 15; clone_size: few; j_call: TRBJ2-1; d_call: TRBD1; v_call: TRBV18